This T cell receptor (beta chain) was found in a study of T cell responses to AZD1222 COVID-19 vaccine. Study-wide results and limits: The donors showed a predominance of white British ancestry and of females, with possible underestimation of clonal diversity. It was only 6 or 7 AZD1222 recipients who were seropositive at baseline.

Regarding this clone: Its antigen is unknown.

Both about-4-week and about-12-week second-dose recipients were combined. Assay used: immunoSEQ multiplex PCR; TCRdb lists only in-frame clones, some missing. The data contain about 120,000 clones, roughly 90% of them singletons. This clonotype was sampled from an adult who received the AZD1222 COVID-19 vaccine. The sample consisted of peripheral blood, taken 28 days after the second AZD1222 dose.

The CDR3 nucleotides are TGTGCCAGCAGCTCCCGACAGGGGGCCTACGAGCAGTACTTC. Its protein product is CASSSRQGAYEQYF. This chain links TRBV11-3 with TRBJ2-7; 9 nucleotides align to TRBD1. The ends lost 4 bases at V and 2 bases at J; junction bases unmatched: 3. The CDR3 sequence is 14 residues long. Germline lookup yields CDR1 SGHNT and CDR2 YENEEA.